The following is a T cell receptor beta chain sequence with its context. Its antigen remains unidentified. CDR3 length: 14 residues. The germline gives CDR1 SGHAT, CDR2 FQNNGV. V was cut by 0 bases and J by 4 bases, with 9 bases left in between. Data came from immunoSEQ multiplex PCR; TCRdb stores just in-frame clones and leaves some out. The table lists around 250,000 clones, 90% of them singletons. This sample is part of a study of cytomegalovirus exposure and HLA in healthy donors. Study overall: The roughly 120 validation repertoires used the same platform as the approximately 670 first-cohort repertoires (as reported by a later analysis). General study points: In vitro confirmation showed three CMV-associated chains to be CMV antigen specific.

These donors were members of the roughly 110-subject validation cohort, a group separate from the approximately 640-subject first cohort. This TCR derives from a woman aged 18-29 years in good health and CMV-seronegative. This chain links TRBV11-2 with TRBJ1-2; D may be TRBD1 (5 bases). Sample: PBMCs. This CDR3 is CASSLDGGTYGYTF. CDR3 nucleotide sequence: TGTGCCAGCAGCTTAGATGGGGGGACCTATGGCTACACCTTC.